This TCR beta chain was documented in a study of blood T cell repertoires in COVID-19. In the original analysis: The assay estimated nucleated cells by amplifying reference gene primers. Method: immunoSEQ multiplex PCR; TCRdb's copy keeps in-frame clones and lacks some. Clone size and V and J calls were adopted from that table, with D and trimming inferred from the DNA. The table lists hundreds of thousands of clones, approximately 92% of them singletons. Germline V CDR1 and CDR2: MNHEY, SVGAGI. V was clipped by 7 bases and J by 2 bases; unmatched bases: 7. The length of the CDR3 is 15 residues. The receptor's source is a man aged 18 to 29 with COVID-19, enrolled during active disease. Sequencing was done on a sample of peripheral blood. The genes are TRBV6-5 and TRBJ2-2; 7 positions match TRBD2. The CDR3 DNA is TGTGCCAGCAACCCAAGCGGGGATAACACCGGGGAGCTGTTTTTT. Translated, it gives CASNPSGDNTGELFF.